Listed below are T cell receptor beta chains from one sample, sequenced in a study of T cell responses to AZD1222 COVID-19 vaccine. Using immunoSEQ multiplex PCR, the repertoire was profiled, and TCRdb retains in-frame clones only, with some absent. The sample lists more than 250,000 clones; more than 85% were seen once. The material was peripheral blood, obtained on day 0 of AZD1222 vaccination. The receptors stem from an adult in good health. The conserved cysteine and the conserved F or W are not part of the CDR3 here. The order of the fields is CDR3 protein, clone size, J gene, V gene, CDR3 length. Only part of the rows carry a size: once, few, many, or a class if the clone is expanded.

cdr3_aa: AIRDPQGRSSYEQY
clone_size: few
j_call: TRBJ2-7
v_call: TRBV10-3
cdr3_length: 14

cdr3_aa: ASSLGLAGTYEQY
clone_size: once
j_call: TRBJ2-7
v_call: TRBV11-2
cdr3_length: 13

cdr3_aa: ASSNPGQGAYEQY
clone_size: -
j_call: TRBJ2-7
v_call: TRBV7-9
cdr3_length: 13

cdr3_aa: ASSVGGAYGYT
clone_size: few
j_call: TRBJ1-2
v_call: TRBV9
cdr3_length: 11

cdr3_aa: ASSPDGNEQF
clone_size: -
j_call: TRBJ2-1
v_call: TRBV3-1/TRBV3-2
cdr3_length: 10

cdr3_aa: ASSPYSNQPQH
clone_size: -
j_call: TRBJ1-5
v_call: TRBV19
cdr3_length: 11

cdr3_aa: ASSYSKNNYGYT
clone_size: -
j_call: TRBJ1-2
v_call: TRBV6-5
cdr3_length: 12

cdr3_aa: ASSLPGGNTGELF
clone_size: -
j_call: TRBJ2-2
v_call: TRBV5-1
cdr3_length: 13

cdr3_aa: ASREGRGYT
clone_size: -
j_call: TRBJ1-2
v_call: TRBV6-6
cdr3_length: 9

cdr3_aa: ASSKDRASFIHEAF
clone_size: -
j_call: TRBJ1-1
v_call: TRBV5-4
cdr3_length: 14

cdr3_aa: ASSYSHRAREQY
clone_size: -
j_call: TRBJ2-7
v_call: TRBV6-5
cdr3_length: 12

cdr3_aa: ASSLQGTGVIYNEQF
clone_size: -
j_call: TRBJ2-1
v_call: TRBV7-2
cdr3_length: 15

cdr3_aa: ASSYPDFTGELF
clone_size: -
j_call: TRBJ2-2
v_call: TRBV6-5
cdr3_length: 12

cdr3_aa: ASKTLSISNQPQH
clone_size: few
j_call: TRBJ1-5
v_call: TRBV28
cdr3_length: 13

cdr3_aa: ASSPGVVGNEQF
clone_size: once
j_call: TRBJ2-1
v_call: TRBV9
cdr3_length: 12

cdr3_aa: ASSQEGGVGTDTQY
clone_size: -
j_call: TRBJ2-3
v_call: TRBV4-1
cdr3_length: 14

cdr3_aa: ASSFDRDNQPQH
clone_size: -
j_call: TRBJ1-5
v_call: TRBV28
cdr3_length: 12

cdr3_aa: ASSYTPRVGLYT
clone_size: -
j_call: TRBJ1-2
v_call: TRBV6-5
cdr3_length: 12

cdr3_aa: ASRRGSSYEQY
clone_size: -
j_call: TRBJ2-7
v_call: TRBV27
cdr3_length: 11

cdr3_aa: ASSFRDRPQPQH
clone_size: -
j_call: TRBJ1-5
v_call: TRBV28
cdr3_length: 12

cdr3_aa: ASGYSNQPQH
clone_size: -
j_call: TRBJ1-5
v_call: TRBV12-5
cdr3_length: 10

cdr3_aa: ASSSNPIDSTTPYEQY
clone_size: -
j_call: TRBJ2-7
v_call: TRBV5-1
cdr3_length: 16

cdr3_aa: ASGGAGGTRF
clone_size: -
j_call: TRBJ2-1
v_call: TRBV28
cdr3_length: 10

cdr3_aa: ASSFPGVEEKLF
clone_size: -
j_call: TRBJ1-4
v_call: TRBV7-9
cdr3_length: 12

cdr3_aa: ASSAQPYPSTDTQY
clone_size: -
j_call: TRBJ2-3
v_call: TRBV5-1
cdr3_length: 14

cdr3_aa: ASSRLRDRDYEQY
clone_size: -
j_call: TRBJ2-7
v_call: TRBV4-1
cdr3_length: 13

cdr3_aa: ASSQVLGEKLF
clone_size: -
j_call: TRBJ1-4
v_call: TRBV4-1
cdr3_length: 11

cdr3_aa: ASSNPGSNIQY
clone_size: -
j_call: TRBJ2-4
v_call: TRBV7-9
cdr3_length: 11

cdr3_aa: ASSQGLSGYT
clone_size: -
j_call: TRBJ1-2
v_call: TRBV3-1/TRBV3-2
cdr3_length: 10

cdr3_aa: ASSLVTGGANVLT
clone_size: once
j_call: TRBJ2-6
v_call: TRBV11-2
cdr3_length: 13

cdr3_aa: ASSQQGWENSPLH
clone_size: -
j_call: TRBJ1-6
v_call: TRBV6-2/TRBV6-3
cdr3_length: 13

cdr3_aa: ASSLSYLAEEAEV
clone_size: -
j_call: TRBJ2-2
v_call: TRBV5-1
cdr3_length: 13

cdr3_aa: ASSFDRATEAF
clone_size: -
j_call: TRBJ1-1
v_call: TRBV5-1
cdr3_length: 11